This T cell receptor beta chain was found in a study of T cell responses to AZD1222 COVID-19 vaccine. Sequenced by immunoSEQ multiplex PCR; TCRdb stores in-frame clones only, minus some. The sample comprises just under 75,000 clones, roughly 75% of which are singletons, and about 50% rests with the top ten. Study-level findings and limits: Mapped onto spike, vaccine-associated CD4 TCRs spanned it and were dominant at 160-218 and 743-854. Just a handful of AZD1222 recipients tested seropositive at baseline.

V was shortened by 5 bases and J by 2 bases, with 11 bases between the two germline ends. There are 14 residues in the CDR3. CDR1 and CDR2 (germline): SGHTA, FQGNSA. Samples with a second dose at about 4 or about 12 weeks were pooled together. About this clone itself: What it recognizes is unknown.

The clonotype comes from an adult who received the AZD1222 COVID-19 vaccine. The sequencing here drew on peripheral blood, taken 28 days after the second AZD1222 dose. The chain couples TRBV7-2 to TRBJ2-3; no definite D call. The CDR3 region has the DNA TGTGCCAGCAGCCCCCGGGCGGACACAGATACGCAGTATTTT. As protein: CASSPRADTDTQYF. The whole variable domain, filled in from reference TRBV7-2 and TRBJ2-3, reads GAGVSQSPSNKVTEKGKDVELRCDPISGHTALYWYRQSLGQGLEFLIYFQGNSAPDKSGLPSDRFSAERTGGSVSTLTIQRTQQEDSAVYLCASSPRADTDTQYFGPGTRLTVL.